A selection of T cell receptor beta chains follows, all from one sample in a study of cytomegalovirus exposure and HLA in healthy donors. Method: immunoSEQ multiplex PCR; TCRdb's copy keeps in-frame clones and lacks some. The table has more than 80,000 clones, roughly 74% seen once. The sample taken for sequencing was PBMCs. The source of these receptors is a man aged 35-49 years in good health and CMV-seronegative. CDR3s include the opening cysteine and the closing phenylalanine or tryptophan. A D gene is named only where the DNA matches it firmly. Size is omitted from some rows. Given values are once, few, many or a class for expanded clones.

d_gene	len	v_gene	abundance	j_gene	CDR3nt	CDR3aa
NA	16	TRBV4-1	many	TRBJ2-6	TGCGCCAGCAGCCCGGGTCCGGCCTCTGGGGCCAACGTCCTGACTTTC	CASSPGPASGANVLTF
TRBD1	14	TRBV5-1	once	TRBJ2-5	TGCGCCAGCAGCTGGGGCCAGGGGGCAGAGACCCAGTACTTC	CASSWGQGAETQYF
NA	15	TRBV28	NA	TRBJ2-1	TGTGCCAGCACCCCTGGGGGGGGCCCGGGCAATGAGCAGTTCTTC	CASTPGGGPGNEQFF
NA	14	TRBV6-1	NA	TRBJ1-5	TGTGCCAGCAGTGAAGTGACAGTCGATCAGCCCCAGCATTTT	CASSEVTVDQPQHF
NA	13	TRBV27	NA	TRBJ1-5	TGTGCCAGCAGTTTATGGGCCAATCAGCCCCAGCATTTT	CASSLWANQPQHF
NA	14	TRBV6-1	NA	TRBJ1-1	TGTGCCAGCAGTGAAGTTGTCAGGAACACTGAAGCTTTCTTT	CASSEVVRNTEAFF
NA	15	TRBV5-1	NA	TRBJ2-7	TGCGCCAGCAGCACGGAAAACAGGGAAGAGAACGAGCAGTACTTC	CASSTENREENEQYF
NA	14	TRBV6-6	once	TRBJ2-5	TGTGCCAGCAGGGGCCCGGGGGGCGGAGAGACCCAGTACTTC	CASRGPGGGETQYF
NA	15	TRBV5-6	few	TRBJ1-1	TGTGCCAGCAGCAATGATGGGGGGGTGGGCACTGAAGCTTTCTTT	CASSNDGGVGTEAFF
NA	13	TRBV7-9	NA	TRBJ1-2	TGTTCCAGCAGCTTAGTAAGTGGGAGAGGCTACACCTTC	CSSSLVSGRGYTF
TRBD1	14	TRBV12-5	NA	TRBJ2-1	TGTGCTAGTGGTTACGGGGACAGCTACAATGAGCAGTTCTTC	CASGYGDSYNEQFF
NA	12	TRBV10-2	few	TRBJ2-3	TGCGCCAGCGAAGCGGGCACAGATACGCAGTATTTT	CASEAGTDTQYF
NA	14	TRBV6-1	NA	TRBJ2-3	TGTGCCAGCAAGCATGGAGGTCCCACAGATACGCAGTATTTT	CASKHGGPTDTQYF
NA	14	TRBV7-9	NA	TRBJ1-2	TGTTCCAGCAGCTTAGGAAGGGGGAGCTATGGCTACACCTTC	CSSSLGRGSYGYTF
TRBD2	15	TRBV10-2	NA	TRBJ2-3	TGCGCCAGCAGACTAGCGGGGGGCCGCACAGATACGCAGTATTTT	CASRLAGGRTDTQYF